The rows below give T cell receptor beta chains drawn from one sample of a study of blood T cell repertoires in COVID-19. Only in-frame clones appear in the TCRdb table, and some are missing; sequencing was by immunoSEQ multiplex PCR. Found here are over 75,000 clones, 85% to 90% of them singletons; the top ten hold around 1.5%. Sample: peripheral blood. Receptors originate from a human donor with active COVID-19. The donor label of this sample is uncertain. Both conserved end residues are part of each CDR3. The D gene is left open where the match is weak. Some rows have no size entry. The others give once, few or many, or a class for an expanded clone.

CDR3 DNA,CDR3 protein,V gene,D gene,J gene,clone size
TGCGCCAGCAGCCAAGGAACCGGGAACACCGGGGAGCTGTTTTTT,CASSQGTGNTGELFF,TRBV4-3,-,TRBJ2-2,-
TGTGCCAGCAGCTTGTTGCGGGGGGGATACGAGCAGTACTTC,CASSLLRGGYEQYF,TRBV5-6,TRBD2,TRBJ2-7,-
TGTGCCACTAGCGTGGCGGGGGCGCCCAATCAGCCCCAGCATTTT,CATSVAGAPNQPQHF,TRBV24-1,-,TRBJ1-5,few
TGTGCCAGCAGCTTAGGTGTACTAGCGGGGGGTAATGAGCAGTTCTTC,CASSLGVLAGGNEQFF,TRBV7-6,TRBD2,TRBJ2-1,once
TGTGCTAGCAGCGTCGGACAGGGGTTAGGAAATGAGCAGTTCTTC,CASSVGQGLGNEQFF,TRBV7-7,TRBD1,TRBJ2-1,-
TGTGCCAGCAGCTTGGGGGACAGGACCTCAGAAGCTTTCTTT,CASSLGDRTSEAFF,TRBV5-5,TRBD1,TRBJ1-1,-
TGCGCCAGCAGCGCGGGGACAGGTCTTGGCTACACCTTC,CASSAGTGLGYTF,TRBV5-1,TRBD1,TRBJ1-2,-
TGCGCCACCTCTAGAAACTTCCTCACCGGGGAGCTGTTTTTT,CATSRNFLTGELFF,TRBV10-1,-,TRBJ2-2,-
TGTGCCAGCGGAAAGGGGATACAAGGTTCACCCCTCCACTTT,CASGKGIQGSPLHF,TRBV6-5,-,TRBJ1-6,few
TGTGCCAGCAGCTTATCAGGGAAACCTAGCACCGGGGAGCTGTTTTTT,CASSLSGKPSTGELFF,TRBV7-2,-,TRBJ2-2,-